This TCR beta chain was captured by sequencing in a study of CD8 T cells in Susac syndrome (dated by TCRdb to about 2019). Regarding the study in general: Repertoire sequencing was used to test whether CD8+ T cell activation and differentiation in Susac syndrome was antigen driven.

Peripheral blood CD8+ and CD4+ T cells from healthy donors, Susac syndrome patients and multiple sclerosis patients were profiled using high-throughput TCR beta sequencing. The multiple sclerosis controls were treatment-naive patients who had stable or active relapsing-remitting disease and met the revised McDonald criteria. Bulk CD8+ and CD4+ T cells were purified magnetically by negative isolation, whereas CD8+ TEMRA cells were enriched by FACS. Blood was collected in EDTA tubes and processed within 24 hours, with PBMCs isolated through density gradient centrifugation. PBMCs intended for TCR sequencing were cryopreserved in liquid nitrogen and thawed later in a water bath at 37 degrees C. The sorted or isolated CD4+, CD8+ and CD8+ TEMRA cells reached a purity of at least 90%. As to this clonotype: What this receptor recognizes is not known. No quality values exist for individual bases; no much larger clone is one base distant.

CDR1 and CDR2, looked up from the germline V gene, are MGHRA and YSYEKL. Here V drops 3 bases and J drops 0 bases, and the junction holds 5 bases not matched to any gene. The CDR3 sequence holds 16 residues, the cysteine and phenylalanine included. Kept here is only the CDR3 DNA, which spans 48 bases and is read in frame from base 1. RNA was extracted using the RNeasy kit, and roughly 0.45 to 1 microgram was reverse transcribed with random hexamers. The immunoSEQ multiplex PCR assay, which covers 54 Vbeta and 13 Jbeta segments, was used to amplify TCR beta CDR3 regions. PCR amplification bias was corrected using a synthetic template baseline for primer optimization and computational correction. As for how the authors treated the data: Reads were annotated to V, D and J genes per IMGT and analyzed with immunoSEQ Analyzer, keeping only productive sequences. Clonality was calculated as one minus the Shannon entropy normalized by log2 of the number of productive unique sequences. For each patient and control, public and private clones were evaluated within the 100 most prevalent clones. Susac-specific clones were defined as absent from healthy and MS cohorts, around 970 published viral clones and other ImmuneACCESS disease sequences. TCRdb reprocessing: public reads trimmed at Q25 with fastp, clones called with MiXCR, in-frame beta chains kept. Rows with one shared CDR3 protein collapse into an entry with the most common genes and DNA. The V and J calls follow TCRdb's processing rather than the paper's. Recorded for this sample are some 110,000 distinct CDR3 sequences; 93% of them occurred a single time. The top ten hold 0.093% of the sample.

General study outcomes and caveats: The TCR sequencing and HLA analysis was acknowledged to have included a relatively small number of individuals.

The sequenced sample was CD4+ T cells from PBMCs. The chain is assembled from TRBV4-1 and TRBJ1-5; 7 bases in the middle match TRBD1. This clonotype was obtained from a human donor with multiple sclerosis. The CDR3 loop reads CASSQGQTNSNQPQHF. The DNA sequence is as follows: TGCGCCAGCAGCCAGGGACAGACAAATAGCAATCAGCCCCAGCATTTT.